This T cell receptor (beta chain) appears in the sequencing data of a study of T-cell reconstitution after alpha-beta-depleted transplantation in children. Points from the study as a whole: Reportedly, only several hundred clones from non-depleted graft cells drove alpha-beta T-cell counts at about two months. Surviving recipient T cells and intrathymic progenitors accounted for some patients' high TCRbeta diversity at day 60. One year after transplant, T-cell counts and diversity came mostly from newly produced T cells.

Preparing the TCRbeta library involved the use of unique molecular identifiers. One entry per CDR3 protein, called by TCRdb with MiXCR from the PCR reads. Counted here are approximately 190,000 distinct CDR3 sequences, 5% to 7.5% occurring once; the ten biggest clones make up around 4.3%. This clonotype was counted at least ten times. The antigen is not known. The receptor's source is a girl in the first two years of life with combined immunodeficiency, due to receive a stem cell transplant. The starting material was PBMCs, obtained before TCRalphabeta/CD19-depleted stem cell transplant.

CDR3 region: CASSLEDRVRDEQFF. The CDR3 nucleotides read TGTGCCAGCAGTTTAGAGGACAGGGTTCGGGATGAGCAGTTCTTC. The V call is TRBV28, the J call TRBJ2-1, with 8 bases lining up with TRBD1. Germline values: CDR1 MDHEN, CDR2 SYDVKM. The trim removed 2 bases at V and 8 bases at J, leaving 8 bases unmatched. CDR3 length equals 15 residues. Full variable domain (outside the CDR3, taken from reference TRBV28 and TRBJ2-1): DVKVTQSSRYLVKRTGEKVFLECVQDMDHENMFWYRQDPGLGLRLIYFSYDVKMKEKGDIPEGYSVSREKKERFSLILESASTNQTSMYLCASSLEDRVRDEQFFGPGTRLTVL.